Below are 30 T cell receptor beta chains sequenced from a single sample in a study of early T cells in non-severe SARS-CoV-2 infection. Each CDR3 protein is one row after TCRdb ran MiXCR on the 5' RACE reads. The repertoire has 40,000 to 55,000 distinct CDR3 sequences, roughly 7.3% of them found once; the top ten carry around 7.9%. Sequenced material: whole blood. The receptor source for this set is an adult who was a healthcare worker with PCR-confirmed SARS-CoV-2 infection or an uninfected control (not recorded which).

At least ten counts were recorded for this clonotype. V and J are TRBV29-1 and TRBJ2-3; 7 bases match TRBD2. From germline, CDR1 is SQVTM and CDR2 ANQGSEA. The CDR3 consists of 15 residues. V gave up 5 bases and J gave up 1 base; unmatched junction bases: 9. The CDR3 is CSVSQASGGTDTQYF. The CDR3 DNA reads as TGCAGCGTTTCCCAGGCGAGCGGGGGCACAGATACGCAGTATTTT.

The chain has TRBV6-1 and TRBJ1-2, with D unresolved. V shed 3 bases and J shed 13 bases, with 15 bases lying between them. The germline CDR1 and CDR2 sequences are MNHNS and SASEGT. This CDR3 is built from 12 residues. The CDR3 DNA is TGTGCCAGCAGTGAGCACCTATCTTCTGCCACCTTC. It encodes CASSEHLSSATF.

This clonotype occurred many times. The chain recombines TRBV7-2 with TRBJ2-3, with D possibly being TRBD2 (5 bases). CDR1 and CDR2 from the germline V gene are SGHTA and FQGNSA. This CDR3 contains 13 residues. The V end lost 1 base, the J end lost 5 bases, and 7 bases lay between the germline ends. In nucleotides, the CDR3 is TGTGCCAGCAGCTTAGAACGGGAAGATACGCAGTATTTT. Its translation: CASSLEREDTQYF.

This clonotype appeared many times. The V gene is TRBV7-9, the J gene TRBJ1-1; perhaps TRBD1 as D (5 bases). The CDR3 runs to 16 residues. V was trimmed by 4 bases and J by 7 bases, leaving 22 bases between them. Germline V gene lookup returns CDR1 SEHNR and CDR2 FQNEAQ (reference sequence). In DNA form, the CDR3 reads TGTGCCAGCAGCTGGGACGACCGGATTTTAGGTGGTGAAGCTTTCTTT. This sequence encodes CASSWDDRILGGEAFF.

This clonotype was picked up a small number of times. V is TRBV29-1 and J is TRBJ2-7; D remains ambiguous. In germline, CDR1 is SQVTM, CDR2 ANQGSEA. V was cut by 1 base and J by 2 bases, with 9 bases left in between. This CDR3 spans 13 amino acids. CDR3 sequence (DNA): TGCAGCGTTGAAGGCCCTCATACCTACGAGCAGTACTTC. Its protein is CSVEGPHTYEQYF.

The rearrangement links TRBV5-1 to TRBJ2-1; D possibly corresponds to TRBD2 (5 bases). The germline V gene has CDR1 SGHRS and CDR2 YFSETQ. The germline V and J ends were trimmed by 0 bases and 0 bases, with 13 bases remaining between them. The length of the CDR3 is 17 residues. The CDR3 spells CASSLEDLRSSYNEQFF. The CDR3 nucleotides read TGCGCCAGCAGCTTGGAGGACTTGCGGAGCTCCTACAATGAGCAGTTCTTC.

This clonotype was seen repeatedly, ten times or more. V is TRBV19 and J is TRBJ2-2; D call uncertain. Deletions cut 3 bases from V and 5 bases from J, with 13 bases between. Germline-derived CDR1 and CDR2 are LNHDA and SQIVND (reference sequence). CDR3 size: 15 residues. DNA for the CDR3: TGTGCCAGTAGTATCCACCTTTTGCTTACCGGGGAGCTGTTTTTT. Amino acid sequence: CASSIHLLLTGELFF.

The chain carries TRBV6-5 and TRBJ2-7; 9 bases agree with TRBD1. Germline assignment: CDR1 MNHEY and CDR2 SVGAGI. Trimming cost V 0 bases and J 3 bases; bases outside gene matches: 3. The CDR3 totals 15 residues. The CDR3 DNA is TGTGCCAGCAGTTACTCGAAGACAGGGGGCTACGAGCAGTACTTC. This encodes CASSYSKTGGYEQYF.

The rearrangement uses TRBV24-1 and TRBJ1-2; D possibly corresponds to TRBD1 (5 bases). The germline CDR1 and CDR2 sequences are KGHDR and SFDVKD. Between the trimmed V and J ends, which lost 5 bases and 4 bases, there was a span of 16 bases. This CDR3 has 15 amino acids. CDR3 loop: CATSVPSQGVYGYTF. CDR3 nucleotides: TGTGCCACCAGTGTACCCAGCCAGGGTGTCTATGGCTACACCTTC.

This clonotype was counted only a few times. CDR3 in DNA: TGTGCCAGCAGCTCCGACAACAATGAGCAGTTCTTC. Its protein is CASSSDNNEQFF. V gene TRBV7-2 combines with J gene TRBJ2-1; D unclear. The germline V gene encodes CDR1 SGHTA and CDR2 FQGNSA. Trimming pared 4 bases from V and 5 bases from J, leaving 6 bases between. The CDR3 contains 12 residues.

This chain's CDR3 is CASSSPRHSGGVTDTQYF. The CDR3 nucleotides read TGTGCCAGCAGCTCCCCTAGACATAGCGGGGGGGTTACAGATACGCAGTATTTT. V and J are TRBV7-2 and TRBJ2-3, with TRBD2 matching over 11 bases. The germline CDR1 and CDR2 sequences are SGHTA and FQGNSA. Trimming at V came to 4 bases and at J to 3 bases, leaving 12 bases not matched to a gene. The CDR3 spans 18 residues.

This clonotype has a count of ten or more. The genes are TRBV28 and TRBJ2-7, with TRBD1 identical over 8 bases. The CDR3 length is 15 residues. The V gene's germline CDR1 is MDHEN and CDR2 SYDVKM. Germline trimming cut 3 bases from V and 3 bases from J; bases unmatched to any gene: 7. CDR3 in DNA: TGTGCCAGCAGTTTTTCCCCCAGGGGGCGCTACGAGCAGTACTTC. Protein: CASSFSPRGRYEQYF.

With regard to this clonotype: A single base separates this from a much larger clone, so it may be a read error. The rearrangement joins TRBV7-9 to TRBJ2-3; TRBD2 agrees at 15 bases. Per germline, CDR1 SEHNR and CDR2 FQNEAQ (reference sequence). The CDR3 length is 17 residues. V was clipped by 5 bases and J by 4 bases; unmatched bases: 7. DNA for the CDR3: TGTGCCAGCAGCAGGACTAGCGGGGGGGCCAGCTCAGATACGCAGTATTTT. Encoded protein: CASSRTSGGASSDTQYF.

This clonotype was counted between two and nine times. The gene calls are TRBV28 and TRBJ2-7; D is perhaps TRBD2 (6 bases). CDR1 is MDHEN, CDR2 SYDVKM, per germline. The length of the CDR3 is 14 residues. The ends were cut back, 3 bases at V and 4 bases at J, with 13 bases in the middle. CDR3 sequence: CASSFAGSSYEQYF. CDR3 in DNA: TGTGCCAGCAGTTTCGCGGGGTCCAGTTACGAGCAGTACTTC.

This clonotype came up many times. The chain carries TRBV4-3 and TRBJ1-6; a weak D match, TRBD1 (6 bases). V lost 0 bases to trimming and J lost 8 bases, with 20 bases between them. Germline V lookup: CDR1 LGHNA, CDR2 YSLEER. This CDR3 contains 18 residues. CDR3 protein: CASSQERQAAINHSPLHF. CDR3 in DNA: TGCGCCAGCAGCCAAGAAAGACAGGCTGCCATCAACCATTCACCCCTCCACTTT.

On this clonotype: This may arise from a read error, as a much more abundant clone is one base away. The chain employs TRBV12-3 or TRBV12-4 and TRBJ2-7, with D perhaps matching TRBD1 or TRBD2 (5 bases each). CDR3 length: 16 amino acids. The CDR3 loop is CASSLEAGLATYEEYF. Here the CDR3 DNA reads TGTGCCAGCAGTTTAGAGGCAGGGCTAGCTACCTACGAGGAGTACTTC.

This clonotype came up many times. V usage is TRBV18 and J usage is TRBJ2-5; no definite D call. V shed 2 bases and J shed 5 bases, with 3 bases lying between them. In germline, CDR1 is KGHSH, CDR2 LQKENI. CDR3 size: 11 residues. CDR3 residues: CASSPDETQYF. The CDR3 DNA follows: TGTGCCAGCTCACCAGACGAGACCCAGTACTTC.

This clonotype was seen repeatedly, ten times or more. In DNA form, the CDR3 reads TGCGCCAGCAGCTTGGCTGGGACAGGGGCAGATACGCAGTATTTT. Translation: CASSLAGTGADTQYF. The V gene is TRBV5-1, the J gene TRBJ2-3, with 10 positions matching TRBD1. Trimming took 0 bases from V and 4 from J; bases not matched to a gene: 2. The CDR3 loop spans 15 amino acids. Germline CDR1 reads SGHRS; CDR2 reads YFSETQ.

At least ten counts were recorded for this clonotype. The chain couples TRBV10-3 to TRBJ2-7; tentatively, D is TRBD2 (5 bases). This CDR3 comprises 12 residues. Trimming left V 0 bases short and J 6 bases short, with 6 bases between. The germline CDR1 and CDR2 sequences are ENHRY and SYGVKD. CDR3 DNA: TGTGCCATCAGTGAGTCTGAGGGCGAGCAGTACTTC. It codes for CAISESEGEQYF.

This chain uses TRBV3-1 with TRBJ1-3; the D is unclear. This CDR3 contains 13 residues. Trimming took 3 bases from V and 0 from J, leaving 3 bases between them. CDR1 LGHDT and CDR2 YNNKEL come from the germline V gene (reference sequence). The CDR3 nucleotides read TGTGCCAGCAGCCAGAGCTCTGGAAACACCATATATTTT. Protein sequence: CASSQSSGNTIYF.

The chain combines TRBV6-6 with TRBJ2-3; 12 bases agree with TRBD1. Germline CDR1 reads MNHNY; CDR2 reads SVGAGI (reference sequence). The CDR3 covers 15 residues. Trimming removed 7 bases from V and 4 bases from J; junction bases left unmatched: 6. CDR3 DNA sequence: TGTGCCAGCACCCGGGGACAGGGGGCGTCAGATACGCAGTATTTT. Translation: CASTRGQGASDTQYF.

This clonotype was seen at least ten times. The genes are TRBV7-8 and TRBJ2-4; D possibly corresponds to TRBD1 (6 bases). Trimming left V 5 bases short and J 4 bases short, with 9 bases between. Germline lookup yields CDR1 SGHVS and CDR2 FQNEAQ. This CDR3 region has 13 residues. This CDR3 is CASSPGAKNIQYF. CDR3 in DNA: TGTGCCAGCAGCCCAGGGGCGAAAAACATTCAGTACTTC.

Ten or more counts support this clonotype. One end of the junction varies from germline; a read error may be responsible. The chain combines TRBV5-1 with TRBJ2-3; a weak D match, TRBD1 (5 bases). The length of the CDR3 is 14 residues. The germline V gene has CDR1 SGHRS and CDR2 YFSETQ. CDR3 bases: TGCGTCAGCAGCTTCACAAAGGGGCCTGATACGCAGTATTTT. It encodes CVSSFTKGPDTQYF.

This clonotype has only a few counts. V and J are TRBV12-3 or TRBV12-4 and TRBJ2-1; 8 bases align to TRBD2. This CDR3 has 12 residues. Trimming removed 6 bases from V and 10 bases from J; junction bases left unmatched: 5. The CDR3 sequence: CASSGGAWEQFF. Here the CDR3 DNA reads TGTGCCAGCAGCGGGGGGGCCTGGGAGCAGTTCTTC.

The CDR3 sequence: CASSQVWGGTEAFF. CDR3 DNA sequence: TGCGCCAGCAGCCAAGTATGGGGGGGCACTGAAGCTTTCTTT. The chain has TRBV4-3 and TRBJ1-1, with D possibly being TRBD1 (5 bases). Germline CDR1 reads LGHNA; CDR2 reads YSLEER. The CDR3 length is 14 residues. The germline V and J ends were trimmed by 1 base and 4 bases, with 10 bases remaining between them.

The J gene is TRBJ2-1, the V gene TRBV12-3 or TRBV12-4; 7 bases map to TRBD2. V dropped 6 bases and J dropped 2; count of bases not matched to a gene: 13. This CDR3 spans 17 amino acids. The chain's CDR3 is CASSLTAGRYTYNEQFF. CDR3 sequence (DNA): TGTGCCAGCAGCCTCACAGCGGGGAGGTACACCTACAATGAGCAGTTCTTC.

The chain combines TRBV11-2 with TRBJ2-1, with 7 bases aligning to TRBD2. The germline V gene encodes CDR1 SGHAT and CDR2 FQNNGV. The junction had 8 bases not matched to a gene; V was cut back by 5 bases and J by 4 bases. The CDR3 is 15 residues long. CDR3 sequence (DNA): TGTGCCAGCAGCACCGGACTAGTGGAGTACAATGAGCAGTTCTTC. Residues: CASSTGLVEYNEQFF.

This clonotype was seen at least ten times. The rearrangement joins TRBV27 to TRBJ2-3; 14 bases are shared with TRBD2. After removal of 5 bases from V and 0 bases from J, the junction contained 10 bases not matched to a gene. The CDR3 extends over 19 amino acids. The V gene's germline CDR1 is MNHEY and CDR2 SMNVEV (reference sequence). CDR3 in amino acids: CASSPGLAGEGPSTDTQYF. The CDR3 bases are TGTGCCAGCAGTCCGGGACTAGCGGGGGAAGGGCCTAGCACAGATACGCAGTATTTT.

This clonotype occurred a few times. The J gene is TRBJ1-3, the V gene TRBV7-9; D unresolved. The CDR3 totals 15 residues. Trimming took off 3 bases at V and 4 bases at J, with 13 bases between the two ends. The V gene's germline CDR1 is SEHNR and CDR2 FQNEAQ (reference sequence). The CDR3 DNA is TGTGCCAGCAGCTTCTTCCTTCAGGAAGGAAACACCATATATTTT. It is translated as CASSFFLQEGNTIYF.

This clonotype was seen more than once but under ten times. The chain uses TRBV12-5 and TRBJ1-2; a weak D match, TRBD1 (5 bases). The germline V and J ends were trimmed by 9 bases and 5 bases, with 28 bases remaining between them. This CDR3 contains 17 residues. In germline, CDR1 is LGHNT, CDR2 FRNRAP. The CDR3 sequence: CARSIPPGGVWFYGYTF. The DNA of the CDR3 is TGTGCTAGGTCAATTCCACCGGGGGGGGTTTGGTTTTATGGCTACACCTTC.